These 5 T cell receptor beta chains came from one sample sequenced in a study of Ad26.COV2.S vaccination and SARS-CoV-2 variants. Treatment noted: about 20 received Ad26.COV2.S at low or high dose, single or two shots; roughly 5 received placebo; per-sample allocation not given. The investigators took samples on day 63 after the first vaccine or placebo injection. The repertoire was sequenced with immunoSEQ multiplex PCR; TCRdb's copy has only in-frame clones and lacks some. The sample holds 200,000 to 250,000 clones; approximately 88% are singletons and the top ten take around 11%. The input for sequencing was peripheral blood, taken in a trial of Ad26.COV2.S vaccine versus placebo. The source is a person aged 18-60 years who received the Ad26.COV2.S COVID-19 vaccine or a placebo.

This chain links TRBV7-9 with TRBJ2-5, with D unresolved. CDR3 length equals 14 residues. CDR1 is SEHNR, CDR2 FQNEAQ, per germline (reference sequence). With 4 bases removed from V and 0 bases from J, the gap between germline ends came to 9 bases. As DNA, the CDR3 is TGTGCCAGCAGCTCCCTAGACGACCAAGAGACCCAGTACTTC. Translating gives CASSSLDDQETQYF.

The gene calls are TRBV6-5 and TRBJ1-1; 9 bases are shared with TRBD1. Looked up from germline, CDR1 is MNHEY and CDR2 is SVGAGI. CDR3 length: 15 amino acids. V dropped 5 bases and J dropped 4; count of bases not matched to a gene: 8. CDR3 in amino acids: CASSPTGGVITEAFF. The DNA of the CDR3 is TGTGCCAGCAGTCCGACAGGGGGTGTCATCACTGAAGCTTTCTTT.

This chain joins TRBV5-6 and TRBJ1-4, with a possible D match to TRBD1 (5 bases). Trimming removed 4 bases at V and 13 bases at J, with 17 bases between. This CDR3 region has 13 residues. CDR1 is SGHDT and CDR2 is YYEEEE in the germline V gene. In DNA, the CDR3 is TGTGCCAGCAGCCCAGGGCACACTGGGAGACTGTTTTTT. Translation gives CASSPGHTGRLFF. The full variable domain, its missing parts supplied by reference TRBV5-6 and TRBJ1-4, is DAGVTQSPTHLIKTRGQQVTLRCSPKSGHDTVSWYQQALGQGPQFIFQYYEEEERQRGNFPDRFSGHQFPNYSSELNVNALLLGDSALYLCASSPGHTGRLFFGSGTQLSVL.

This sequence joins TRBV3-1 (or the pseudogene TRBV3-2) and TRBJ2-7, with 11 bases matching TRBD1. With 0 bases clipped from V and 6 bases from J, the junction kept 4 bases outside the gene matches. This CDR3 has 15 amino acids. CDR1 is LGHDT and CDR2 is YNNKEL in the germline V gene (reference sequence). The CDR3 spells CASSQDPGTGGEQYF. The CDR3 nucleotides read TGTGCCAGCAGCCAAGATCCGGGGACAGGGGGCGAGCAGTACTTC.

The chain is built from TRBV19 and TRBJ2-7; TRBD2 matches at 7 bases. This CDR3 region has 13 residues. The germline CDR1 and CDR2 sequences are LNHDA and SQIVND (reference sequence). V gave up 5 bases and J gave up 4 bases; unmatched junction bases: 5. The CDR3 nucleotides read TGTGCCAGTAGTTTGGGGGGGAAGTACGAGCAGTACTTC. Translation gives CASSLGGKYEQYF. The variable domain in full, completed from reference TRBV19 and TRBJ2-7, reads DGGITQSPKYLFRKEGQNVTLSCEQNLNHDAMYWYRQDPGQGLRLIYYSQIVNDFQKGDIAEGYSVSREKKESFPLTVTSAQKNPTAFYLCASSLGGKYEQYFGPGTRLTVT.